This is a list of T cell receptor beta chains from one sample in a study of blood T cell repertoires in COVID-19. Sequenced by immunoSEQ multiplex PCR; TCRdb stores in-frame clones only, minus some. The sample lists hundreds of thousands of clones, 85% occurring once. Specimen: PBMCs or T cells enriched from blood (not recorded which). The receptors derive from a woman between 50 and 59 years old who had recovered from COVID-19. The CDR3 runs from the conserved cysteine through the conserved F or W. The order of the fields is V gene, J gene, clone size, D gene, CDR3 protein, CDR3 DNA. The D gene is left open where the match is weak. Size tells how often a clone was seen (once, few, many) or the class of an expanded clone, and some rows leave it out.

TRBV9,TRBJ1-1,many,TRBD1,CASSPEGQTNTEAFF,TGTGCCAGCAGCCCCGAGGGACAGACGAACACTGAAGCTTTCTTT
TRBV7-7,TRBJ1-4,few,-,CASSPSQGRDEKLFF,TGTGCCAGCAGCCCTTCCCAGGGAAGGGATGAAAAACTGTTTTTT
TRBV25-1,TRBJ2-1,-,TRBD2,CASSEYPSGRVTYNEQFF,TGTGCCAGCAGTGAATACCCTAGCGGGAGGGTCACCTACAATGAGCAGTTCTTC
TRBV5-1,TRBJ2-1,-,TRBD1,CASSSEPGQGTYNEQFF,TGCGCCAGCAGCTCGGAACCGGGACAGGGTACCTACAATGAGCAGTTCTTC
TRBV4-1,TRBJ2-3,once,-,CASSQDFRGDTDTQYF,TGCGCCAGCAGCCAAGATTTCAGGGGGGACACAGATACGCAGTATTTT
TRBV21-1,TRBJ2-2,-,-,CASLLTGPNTGELFF,TGTGCCAGCCTTCTGACAGGTCCGAACACCGGGGAGCTGTTTTTT
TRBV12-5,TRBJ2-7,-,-,CASGRDISSYEQYF,TGTGCTAGTGGTCGGGACATTAGCTCCTACGAGCAGTACTTC
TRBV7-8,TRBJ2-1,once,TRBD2,CASIYSGGSSYNEQFF,TGTGCCAGCATATATAGCGGGGGGAGCTCCTACAATGAGCAGTTCTTC
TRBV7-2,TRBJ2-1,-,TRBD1,CASSPRPGGNGEQFF,TGTGCCAGCAGCCCCAGGCCAGGGGGCAACGGTGAGCAGTTCTTC
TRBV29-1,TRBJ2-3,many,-,CSVQETGPTDTQYF,TGCAGCGTTCAAGAGACAGGCCCCACAGATACGCAGTATTTT
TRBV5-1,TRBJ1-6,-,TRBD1,CASSLDLIRTGDNSPLHF,TGCGCCAGCAGCTTGGACCTCATCAGGACAGGGGATAATTCACCCCTCCACTTT
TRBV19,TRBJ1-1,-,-,CATNTRGFEGIRPTEAFF,TGTGCCACAAACACCCGGGGGTTTGAGGGCATTAGACCCACTGAAGCTTTCTTT
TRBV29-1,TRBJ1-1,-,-,CSVPSAGDTEAFF,TGCAGCGTCCCCTCGGCAGGGGACACTGAAGCTTTCTTT
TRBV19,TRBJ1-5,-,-,CASREQGWGNQPQHF,TGTGCCAGTAGAGAACAGGGTTGGGGCAATCAGCCCCAGCATTTT
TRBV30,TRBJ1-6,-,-,CAWIGFSYNSPLHF,TGTGCCTGGATCGGTTTCTCCTATAATTCACCCCTCCACTTT
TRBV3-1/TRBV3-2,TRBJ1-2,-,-,CASSHGLNYGYTF,TGTGCCAGCAGCCACGGACTGAACTATGGCTACACCTTC
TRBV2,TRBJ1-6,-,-,CATLRGGLDNSPLHF,TGTGCCACCCTGAGGGGGGGTTTGGATAATTCACCCCTCCACTTT
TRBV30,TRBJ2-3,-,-,CAWSVGASDTQYF,TGTGCCTGGAGTGTCGGAGCCTCAGATACGCAGTATTTT
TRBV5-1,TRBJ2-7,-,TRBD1,CASTIQGDSYEQYF,TGCGCCAGCACCATACAGGGGGATTCCTACGAGCAGTACTTC
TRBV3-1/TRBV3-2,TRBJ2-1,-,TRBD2,CASSRDLTGGYNEQFF,TGTGCCAGCAGCCGGGACCTAACGGGAGGCTACAATGAGCAGTTCTTC
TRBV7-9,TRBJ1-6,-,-,CASSLERLSSYNSPLHF,TGTGCCAGCAGCTTAGAAAGACTGAGCTCCTATAATTCACCCCTCCACTTT
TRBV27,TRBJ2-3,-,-,CASSLSRVSDTQYF,TGTGCCAGCAGTTTATCACGGGTTTCGGATACGCAGTATTTT
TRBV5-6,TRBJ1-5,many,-,CASSLRLDGNNQPQHF,TGTGCCAGCAGCTTACGTTTGGACGGGAACAATCAGCCCCAGCATTTT
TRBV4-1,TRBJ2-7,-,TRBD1,CASSQGDRAAYEQYF,TGCGCCAGCAGCCAGGGGGACAGGGCTGCCTACGAGCAGTACTTC
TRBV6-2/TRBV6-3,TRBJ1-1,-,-,CASSPTVTEAFF,TGTGCCAGCAGCCCCACGGTAACTGAAGCTTTCTTT
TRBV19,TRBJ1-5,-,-,CASSIDLRGESQHF,TGTGCCAGTAGTATAGATCTGCGGGGCGAGTCCCAGCATTTT
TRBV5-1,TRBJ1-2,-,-,CASSTGPPNYGYTF,TGCGCCAGCAGCACAGGACCGCCTAACTATGGCTACACCTTC
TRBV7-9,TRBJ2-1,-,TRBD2,CASSLVRRGIGEQFF,TGTGCCAGCAGCTTAGTACGGCGGGGGATCGGTGAGCAGTTCTTC
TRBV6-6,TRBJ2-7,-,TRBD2,CASSAGASGVAYEQYF,TGTGCCAGCAGTGCCGGGGCTAGCGGGGTAGCCTACGAGCAGTACTTC
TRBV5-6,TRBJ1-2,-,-,CASSRNRFSEYGYTF,TGTGCCAGCAGCCGCAACAGGTTCTCGGAATATGGCTACACCTTC
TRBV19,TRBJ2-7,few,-,CASSPGGYEQYF,TGTGCCAGTAGTCCCGGGGGCTACGAGCAGTACTTC
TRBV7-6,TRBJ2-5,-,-,CASSHSTANQETQYF,TGTGCCAGCAGCCATTCGACAGCCAACCAAGAGACCCAGTACTTC
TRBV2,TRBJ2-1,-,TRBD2,CASSQAGGLYNEQFF,TGTGCCAGCAGCCAAGCGGGGGGGCTTTACAATGAGCAGTTCTTC
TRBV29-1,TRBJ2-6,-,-,CSGTVPKSGANVLTF,TGCAGCGGGACAGTCCCTAAATCTGGGGCCAACGTCCTGACTTTC
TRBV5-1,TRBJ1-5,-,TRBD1,CASSRTGLGQPQHF,TGCGCCAGCAGCAGGACAGGGTTGGGTCAGCCCCAGCATTTT
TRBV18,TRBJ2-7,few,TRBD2,CASSSPVAGGRDEQYF,TGTGCCAGCTCATCCCCTGTTGCGGGGGGCCGGGACGAGCAGTACTTC
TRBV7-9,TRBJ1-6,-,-,CASSLKGNSPLHF,TGTGCCAGCAGCTTGAAGGGGAATTCACCCCTCCACTTT
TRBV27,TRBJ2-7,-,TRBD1,CASSLWTGGLAEQYF,TGTGCCAGCAGTTTATGGACAGGGGGCCTCGCCGAGCAGTACTTC
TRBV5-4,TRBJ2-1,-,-,CASSLVRDEQFF,TGTGCCAGCAGCTTGGTCAGGGATGAGCAGTTCTTC
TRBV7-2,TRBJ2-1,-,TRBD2,CASGLAGVFYNEQFF,TGTGCCAGCGGATTAGCGGGAGTATTCTACAATGAGCAGTTCTTC
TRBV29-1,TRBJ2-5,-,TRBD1,CSVVFSRQGRMAQYF,TGCAGCGTTGTTTTTTCGAGACAGGGGAGGATGGCCCAGTACTTC
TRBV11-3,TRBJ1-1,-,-,CASSPGWGAEAFF,TGTGCCAGCAGCCCGGGGTGGGGGGCTGAAGCTTTCTTT
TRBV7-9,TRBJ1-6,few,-,CASSLDPSNSPLHF,TGTGCCAGCAGCTTAGATCCCAGTAATTCACCCCTCCACTTT
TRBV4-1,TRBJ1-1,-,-,CASSQVGFEAFF,TGCGCCAGCAGCCAAGTCGGGTTTGAAGCTTTCTTT
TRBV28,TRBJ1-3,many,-,CASTPQQGGRNTIYF,TGTGCCAGTACCCCTCAACAGGGTGGACGAAACACCATATATTTT
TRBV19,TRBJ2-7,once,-,CASSIVPGSYEQYF,TGTGCCAGTAGTATAGTTCCGGGCTCCTACGAGCAGTACTTC